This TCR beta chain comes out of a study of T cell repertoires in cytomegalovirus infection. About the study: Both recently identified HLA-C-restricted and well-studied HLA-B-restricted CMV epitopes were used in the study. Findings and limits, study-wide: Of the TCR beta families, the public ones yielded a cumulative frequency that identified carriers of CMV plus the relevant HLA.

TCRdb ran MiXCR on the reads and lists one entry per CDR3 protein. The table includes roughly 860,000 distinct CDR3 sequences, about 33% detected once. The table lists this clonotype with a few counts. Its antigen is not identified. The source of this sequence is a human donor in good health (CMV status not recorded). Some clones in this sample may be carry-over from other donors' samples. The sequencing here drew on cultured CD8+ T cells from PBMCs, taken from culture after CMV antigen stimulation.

The CDR3 spells CASSGTGTGSYNEQFF. For the CDR3, the DNA is TGTGCCAGCAGCGGTACCGGGACAGGCTCCTACAATGAGCAGTTCTTC. The chain combines TRBV5-5 with TRBJ2-1; TRBD1 agrees at 8 bases. This CDR3 region has 16 residues. Germline V CDR1 and CDR2: SGHKS, YYEKEE (reference sequence). Unmatched junction bases numbered 6, after V lost 4 bases and J lost 0 bases.